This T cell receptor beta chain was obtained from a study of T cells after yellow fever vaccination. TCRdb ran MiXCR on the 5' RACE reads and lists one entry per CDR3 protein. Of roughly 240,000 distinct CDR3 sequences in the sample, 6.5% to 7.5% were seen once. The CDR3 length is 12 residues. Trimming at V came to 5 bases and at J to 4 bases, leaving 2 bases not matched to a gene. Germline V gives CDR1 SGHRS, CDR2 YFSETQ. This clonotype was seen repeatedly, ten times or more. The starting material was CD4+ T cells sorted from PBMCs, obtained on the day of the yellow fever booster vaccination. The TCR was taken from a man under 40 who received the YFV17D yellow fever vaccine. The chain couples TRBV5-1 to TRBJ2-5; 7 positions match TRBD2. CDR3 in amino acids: CASSGGGETQYF. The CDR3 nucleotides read TGCGCCAGCAGTGGGGGGGGAGAGACCCAGTACTTC. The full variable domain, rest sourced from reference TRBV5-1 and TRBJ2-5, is KAGVTQTPRYLIKTRGQQVTLSCSPISGHRSVSWYQQTPGQGLQFLFEYFSETQRNKGNFPGRFSGRQFSNSRSEMNVSTLELGDSALYLCASSGGGETQYFGPGTRLLVL.